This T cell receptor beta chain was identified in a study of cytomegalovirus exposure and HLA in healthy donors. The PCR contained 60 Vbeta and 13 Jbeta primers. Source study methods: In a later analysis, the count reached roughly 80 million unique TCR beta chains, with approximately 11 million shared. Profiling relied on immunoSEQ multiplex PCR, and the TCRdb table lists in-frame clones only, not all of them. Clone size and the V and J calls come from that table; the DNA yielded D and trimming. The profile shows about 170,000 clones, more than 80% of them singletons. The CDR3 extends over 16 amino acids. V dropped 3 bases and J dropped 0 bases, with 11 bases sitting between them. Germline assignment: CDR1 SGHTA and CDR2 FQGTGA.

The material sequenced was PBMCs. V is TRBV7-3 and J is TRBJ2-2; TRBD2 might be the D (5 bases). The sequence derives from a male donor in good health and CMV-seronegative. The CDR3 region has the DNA TGTGCCAGCAGCTTTGTGTCAGCGGCGAACACCGGGGAGCTGTTTTTT. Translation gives CASSFVSAANTGELFF.